A single sample gave rise to the 12 T cell receptor beta chains below, sequenced in a study of blood T cell repertoires in COVID-19. Method: immunoSEQ multiplex PCR; TCRdb's copy keeps in-frame clones and lacks some. Of around 200,000 clones listed, approximately 83% were seen once; the top ten hold 2.5%. The specimen was peripheral blood. These receptors came from a woman between 40 and 55 years old with active or convalescent COVID-19.

CDR3 loop: CASSVAGNTGELFF. CDR3 DNA: TGTGCCAGCAGCGTAGCAGGGAACACCGGGGAGCTGTTTTTT. The chain couples TRBV9 to TRBJ2-2; no clear D. The CDR3 is 14 residues long. The V gene's germline CDR1 is SGDLS and CDR2 YYNGEE. Trimming left V 0 bases short and J 1 base short, with 4 bases between.

This clone appeared a few times. The genes are TRBV7-2 and TRBJ2-1, with 7 bases matching TRBD1. The V gene end was trimmed by 1 base and the J gene end by 5 bases; junction bases not matched to a gene: 8. The CDR3 is 16 amino acids. Per germline, CDR1 SGHTA and CDR2 FQGNSA. CDR3: CASSLVTGEFNNEQFF. CDR3 DNA sequence: TGTGCCAGCAGCTTAGTAACAGGGGAATTCAACAATGAGCAGTTCTTC.

The rearrangement uses TRBV27 and TRBJ2-7; TRBD1 aligns across 8 bases. Germline assignment: CDR1 MNHEY and CDR2 SMNVEV (reference sequence). J gave up 1 base and V 5 bases, and 7 bases lay outside the gene matches. This CDR3 comprises 15 residues. DNA of the CDR3: TGTGCCAGCAGTCCCACCGGGACAGGTTCCTACGAGCAGTACTTC. Its protein product is CASSPTGTGSYEQYF.

CDR3 nucleotide sequence: TGTGCCAGCAGTTACGCCGACAGGGATGGAGGCTACACCTTC. This translates into CASSYADRDGGYTF. The rearrangement uses TRBV6-2 or TRBV6-3 and TRBJ1-2, with 7 bases that match TRBD1. The CDR3 runs 14 residues. V was clipped by 2 bases and J by 8 bases; unmatched bases: 8. Looked up from germline, CDR1 is MNHEY and CDR2 is SVGEGT.

The chain joins TRBV15 to TRBJ2-7; the match to TRBD2 covers 10 bases. The V gene end was trimmed by 0 bases and the J gene end by 5 bases; junction bases not matched to a gene: 4. The germline gives CDR1 LNHNV, CDR2 YYDKDF (reference sequence). The CDR3 consists of 15 residues. The CDR3 coding sequence is TGTGCCACCAGCAGAGATCTAGCGGGAGTTCACGAGCAGTACTTC. The encoded protein is CATSRDLAGVHEQYF.

The chain recombines TRBV18 with TRBJ2-5; perhaps TRBD1 as D (7 bases). CDR3 length equals 14 residues. CDR1 and CDR2 from the germline V gene are KGHSH and LQKENI. The V end lost 3 bases, the J end lost 2 bases, and 10 bases lay between the germline ends. CDR3 DNA sequence: TGTGCCAGCTCACCCGGGGGACAGCAAGAGACCCAGTACTTC. Residues: CASSPGGQQETQYF.

This chain links TRBV6-1 with TRBJ1-1; the match to TRBD1 covers 7 bases. Germline loops: CDR1 MNHNS, CDR2 SASEGT. The CDR3 has 13 amino acids. V trimming: 6 bases; J trimming: 1 base; junction bases outside the gene matches: 2. CDR3 sequence reads: CASSRGTNTEAFF. DNA of the CDR3: TGTGCCAGCAGCAGGGGGACGAACACTGAAGCTTTCTTT.

V usage is TRBV2 and J usage is TRBJ1-2, with D unresolved. CDR1 and CDR2 (germline): SNHLY, FYNNEI. The CDR3 is 14 amino acids. Trimming shortened V by 9 bases and J by 2 bases, and 16 bases separated the two germline ends. The CDR3 DNA is TGTGCCAGGAATATCGATGGGCCCAACTATGGCTACACCTTC. Its translation: CARNIDGPNYGYTF.

The V and J genes are TRBV7-8 and TRBJ2-7, with D unresolved. Trimming cost V 5 bases and J 6 bases, with 23 bases left between them. This CDR3 region has 16 residues. Germline V gene sequence: CDR1 SGHVS, CDR2 FQNEAQ. The CDR3 DNA sequence: TGTGCCAGCAGCCTAGATTGGAGTAGTCCTTACGCCGAGCAGTACTTC. Its protein is CASSLDWSSPYAEQYF.

The V gene is TRBV24-1, the J gene TRBJ1-2; 8 bases line up with TRBD1. Looked up from germline, CDR1 is KGHDR and CDR2 is SFDVKD. The CDR3 totals 14 residues. The ends lost 3 bases at V and 6 bases at J; junction bases unmatched: 5. The CDR3 nucleotides are TGTGCCACCAGTGATCCCGGACAGGGTCATGGCTACACCTTC. The encoded protein is CATSDPGQGHGYTF.

The chain has TRBV6-5 and TRBJ2-1, with 7 bases identical to TRBD2. There are 12 residues in the CDR3. Germline V gene lookup returns CDR1 MNHEY and CDR2 SVGAGI. Unmatched junction bases numbered 12, after V lost 7 bases and J lost 15 bases. CDR3 DNA: TGTGCCAGCACCGAATCCAGGGAGGGTAGGTTCTTC. Translating it yields CASTESREGRFF.

J is TRBJ1-1 and V is TRBV19; D unclear. Per germline, CDR1 LNHDA and CDR2 SQIVND (reference sequence). The CDR3 is made up of 14 amino acids. V gave up 8 bases and J gave up 0 bases, with 13 bases separating them. The CDR3 loop is CASQEDRMNTEAFF. The CDR3 DNA reads as TGTGCCAGTCAAGAGGATAGGATGAACACTGAAGCTTTCTTT.